This is a list of T cell receptor beta chains from one sample in a study of OX40 agonist ivuxolimab in advanced cancers. Profiled with immunoSEQ multiplex PCR; TCRdb holds only in-frame clones, not every one. The repertoire holds about 50,000 clones, with 80% to 95% as singletons. The source was CD4+ or CD8+ T cells sorted from blood, collected in a trial of the OX40 agonist ivuxolimab. All receptors come from an adult with an advanced solid tumor such as melanoma, head and neck, liver or kidney cancer. The CDR3 runs from the conserved cysteine through the conserved F or W. Fields, in order: D gene, clone size, J gene, V gene, CDR3 protein, CDR3 DNA. D genes are given only for firm matches. Size is stated for part of the rows, as once, few or many counts, or as a class when the clone is expanded.

D: TRBD2; size: -; J: TRBJ2-5; V: TRBV4-1; CDR3: CASSQIEVTSGQETQYF; DNA: TGCGCCAGCAGCCAAATCGAAGTGACTAGCGGCCAAGAGACCCAGTACTTC
D: -; size: -; J: TRBJ1-2; V: TRBV14; CDR3: CASSPRWGETYNYGYTF; DNA: TGTGCCAGCAGCCCTAGGTGGGGAGAGACCTACAACTATGGCTACACCTTC
D: TRBD1; size: -; J: TRBJ1-2; V: TRBV4-1; CDR3: CASSQEQGPNYGYTF; DNA: TGCGCCAGCAGCCAAGAACAGGGGCCTAACTATGGCTACACCTTC
D: -; size: once; J: TRBJ2-7; V: TRBV19; CDR3: CASSIAAGIYEQYF; DNA: TGTGCCAGTAGTATAGCTGCAGGGATCTACGAGCAGTACTTC
D: TRBD2; size: -; J: TRBJ2-2; V: TRBV6-5; CDR3: CASSLAGANTGELFF; DNA: TGTGCCAGCAGTCTAGCGGGAGCGAACACCGGGGAGCTGTTTTTT
D: TRBD2; size: -; J: TRBJ2-5; V: TRBV11-3; CDR3: CASSPGTSATETQYF; DNA: TGTGCCAGCAGCCCCGGGACTAGCGCCACAGAGACCCAGTACTTC
D: TRBD2; size: once; J: TRBJ2-1; V: TRBV14; CDR3: CASSHKSLGAGVHNEQFF; DNA: TGTGCCAGCAGCCATAAGAGTTTAGGAGCGGGGGTTCACAATGAGCAGTTCTTC
D: TRBD1; size: -; J: TRBJ2-5; V: TRBV14; CDR3: CASRRQGQETQYF; DNA: TGTGCCAGCAGACGACAGGGCCAGGAGACCCAGTACTTC
D: -; size: -; J: TRBJ2-3; V: TRBV10-2; CDR3: CASSELGDVTDTQYF; DNA: TGCGCCAGCAGTGAATTAGGGGACGTCACAGATACGCAGTATTTT
D: -; size: -; J: TRBJ1-5; V: TRBV28; CDR3: CASSLHQTRQPQHF; DNA: TGTGCCAGCAGTTTACACCAAACTAGACAGCCCCAGCATTTT
D: -; size: -; J: TRBJ2-2; V: TRBV4-2; CDR3: CASSQGELTTGELFF; DNA: TGTGCCAGCAGCCAAGGAGAACTTACGACCGGGGAGCTGTTTTTT
D: -; size: -; J: TRBJ2-4; V: TRBV6-1; CDR3: CASSEERIKYF; DNA: TGTGCCAGCAGTGAAGAAAGGATTAAGTACTTC
D: TRBD1; size: -; J: TRBJ2-1; V: TRBV7-9; CDR3: CASSPRQGRSYNEQFF; DNA: TGTGCCAGCAGCCCCCGACAGGGCCGCTCCTACAATGAGCAGTTCTTC
D: -; size: -; J: TRBJ2-1; V: TRBV9; CDR3: CASSVEASDYSYNEQFF; DNA: TGTGCCAGCAGCGTAGAGGCCTCAGACTACTCCTACAATGAGCAGTTCTTC
D: -; size: -; J: TRBJ1-1; V: TRBV16; CDR3: CASSREVPEAFF; DNA: TGTGCCAGCAGCCGGGAAGTCCCTGAAGCTTTCTTT
D: -; size: once; J: TRBJ2-7; V: TRBV6-6; CDR3: CASSSPPAGAPYEQYF; DNA: TGTGCCAGCAGTTCCCCCCCCGCGGGGGCGCCCTACGAGCAGTACTTC
D: -; size: once; J: TRBJ2-3; V: TRBV4-1; CDR3: CASSQERRLTDTQYF; DNA: TGCGCCAGCAGCCAAGAGCGGAGGCTCACAGATACGCAGTATTTT
D: -; size: -; J: TRBJ1-5; V: TRBV7-8; CDR3: CASSLERGPQHF; DNA: TGTGCCAGCAGCTTAGAGAGAGGGCCCCAGCATTTT
D: -; size: -; J: TRBJ2-3; V: TRBV7-9; CDR3: CASSLATGSTDTQYF; DNA: TGTGCCAGCAGCTTAGCTACGGGGAGCACAGATACGCAGTATTTT
D: -; size: -; J: TRBJ1-2; V: TRBV27; CDR3: CASSSSSGGPEDYGYTF; DNA: TGTGCCAGCAGTTCCTCATCCGGAGGACCCGAAGACTATGGCTACACCTTC
D: -; size: -; J: TRBJ2-7; V: TRBV2; CDR3: CASSRQDSSYEQYF; DNA: TGTGCCAGCTCCAGACAGGATAGCTCCTACGAGCAGTACTTC
D: -; size: -; J: TRBJ2-1; V: TRBV9; CDR3: CASSVDTSYNEQFF; DNA: TGTGCCAGCAGCGTTGATACATCCTACAATGAGCAGTTCTTC
D: -; size: -; J: TRBJ2-6; V: TRBV11-2; CDR3: CASSSSGSGANVLTF; DNA: TGTGCCAGCAGCTCGAGCGGTTCTGGGGCCAACGTCCTGACTTTC